This T cell receptor beta chain was captured in a study of blood T cell repertoires in COVID-19. Germline CDR1 is MNHNS and CDR2 is SASEGT. The ends were cut back, 2 bases at V and 8 bases at J, with 12 bases in the middle. The CDR3 extends over 14 amino acids. Produced via immunoSEQ multiplex PCR; TCRdb's table is partial and in-frame only. The sample includes 90,000 to 140,000 clones, about 86% of them seen just once. The receptor was derived from a man older than 75 with acute or convalescent COVID-19. The chain employs TRBV6-1 and TRBJ1-4, with a tentative D call TRBD1 (5 bases). The sequencing sample was made of peripheral blood. CDR3 nucleotides: TGTGCCAGCAGTGAATTTACCGGGGGAGAAAAACTGTTTTTT. The encoded protein is CASSEFTGGEKLFF.